This record looks at one T cell receptor beta chain sequence and its context. Its specificity is not known. This sample is drawn from a study of cytomegalovirus exposure and HLA in healthy donors. Study results and caveats: 87-base-pair reads could not separate some V segments, including TRBV6-2 and TRBV6-3.

Primers: 60 Vbeta forward and 13 Jbeta reverse. Clones were sequenced by immunoSEQ multiplex PCR, and TCRdb holds only the in-frame ones, with some missing. The data hold 150,000 or so clones, with over 65% observed a single time. The germline V and J ends were trimmed by 0 bases and 5 bases, with 7 bases remaining between them. Germline-derived CDR1 and CDR2 are KGHSH and LQKENI. CDR3 length equals 13 residues. The source material was PBMCs. This TCR came from a woman in her forties in good health and CMV-seronegative. This chain links TRBV18 with TRBJ2-5; D is ambiguous. CDR3 region: CASSPPSWETQYF. DNA for the CDR3: TGTGCCAGCTCACCACCTAGCTGGGAGACCCAGTACTTC.